This TCR beta chain came from a study of cytomegalovirus exposure and HLA in healthy donors. V was pared by 2 bases and J by 9 bases, with 8 bases between. Germline V lookup: CDR1 SEHNR, CDR2 FQNEAQ (reference sequence). The CDR3 has 13 amino acids. Comment on this clone: The target antigen is unknown.

Overall study findings and caveats: Several top significant clusters appeared, in a later analysis, to be linked to common viral pathogens.

13 Jbeta primers and 60 Vbeta primers were used for the PCR. The method was immunoSEQ multiplex PCR; TCRdb's version includes in-frame clones alone and lacks a portion of them. The repertoire includes 80,000 or so clones, over 70% of them detected once, and 7.2% sits in the top ten. The chain employs TRBV7-9 and TRBJ1-6; D not certain. The TCR was taken from a woman aged 40 to 50 in good health and CMV-seronegative. Sequenced input: PBMCs. CDR3 in DNA: TGTGCCAGCAGCTTAATAGCAACTTCACCCCTCCACTTT. Its protein is CASSLIATSPLHF.